These 32 T cell receptor beta chains were all obtained from the same sample, sequenced in a study of T cells in Graves' hyperthyroidism and ophthalmopathy. TCR beta CDR3 sequences were amplified from RNA transcripts. A first-round RT-PCR of the TCR CDR3 used the HTBI primer set. TCRdb reprocessed the multiplex PCR reads via MiXCR and lists one record per CDR3 protein. The table records a few hundred thousand distinct CDR3 sequences, 25% of them present only once. Sequencing input: blood. The receptors come from a man aged 50 to 60 with Graves' hyperthyroidism.

CDR3 residues: CASSLLGTGAETQYF. CDR3 bases: TGTGCCAGCAGTTTATTGGGGACAGGGGCAGAGACCCAGTACTTC. The chain is built from TRBV27 and TRBJ2-5; 10 bases are a match to TRBD1. J lost 4 bases, V lost 1 base, and 3 bases had no gene match. CDR3 length equals 15 residues. Germline V lookup: CDR1 MNHEY, CDR2 SMNVEV (reference sequence).

Comment on this clonotype: Possible read error: a much larger clone is one base away. The chain couples TRBV11-2 to TRBJ2-3, with 10 bases aligning to TRBD2. The germline CDR1 and CDR2 sequences are SGHAT and FQNNGV. With V trimmed by 5 bases and J by 6 bases, 8 bases remained unmatched. The CDR3 runs to 15 residues. For the CDR3, the DNA is TGTGCCAGCAGCGAGCTAGCGGGAGCATTGGATACGCAGTATTTT. The encoded protein is CASSELAGALDTQYF.

The table lists this clonotype with many counts. The chain is built from TRBV7-6 and TRBJ2-1; 7 nucleotides agree with TRBD2. CDR1 is SGHVS, CDR2 FNYEAQ, per germline. V lost 1 base, J lost 0 bases, and 6 bases stayed unmatched. The CDR3 totals 17 residues. The CDR3 is CASSLESSGSSYNEQFF. The CDR3 DNA reads TGTGCCAGCAGCTTAGAGTCTAGCGGCAGCTCCTACAATGAGCAGTTCTTC.

This chain joins TRBV5-1 and TRBJ2-3; 11 nucleotides align to TRBD2. The germline V gene has CDR1 SGHRS and CDR2 YFSETQ. This CDR3 comprises 19 residues. V was pared by 4 bases and J by 9 bases, with 22 bases of the junction left unmatched. The CDR3 sequence is CASSPGSQPRASGRRTQYF. In DNA, the CDR3 is TGCGCCAGCAGCCCTGGGTCCCAGCCGCGGGCTAGCGGGAGGAGAACGCAGTATTTT.

This clonotype has at least ten counts. The rearrangement links TRBV7-9 to TRBJ2-1; D is uncertain. The V gene's germline CDR1 is SEHNR and CDR2 FQNEAQ (reference sequence). The CDR3 runs to 11 residues. Trimming pared 8 bases from V and 6 bases from J, leaving 8 bases between. The CDR3 reads CASGEFNEQFF. DNA for the CDR3: TGTGCCAGCGGCGAGTTCAATGAGCAGTTCTTC.

Concerning this clonotype itself: This may be a read error: a much more frequent sequence differs by one nucleotide. Here the CDR3 DNA reads TGTGCCATCAGTTTAACAGGGGGCCTCTATGGCTACACCTTC. Residues: CAISLTGGLYGYTF. The rearrangement links TRBV28 to TRBJ1-2; 9 bases line up with TRBD1. Germline values: CDR1 MDHEN, CDR2 SYDVKM. The CDR3 length is 14 residues.

This chain links TRBV28 with TRBJ2-1; perhaps TRBD1 as D (6 bases). The CDR3 has 14 amino acids. V lost 6 bases to trimming and J lost 3 bases, with 12 bases between them. The germline V gene encodes CDR1 MDHEN and CDR2 SYDVKM. The CDR3, as DNA: TGTGCCAGCAGCGCGGACAGCTACTACAATGAGCAGTTCTTC. This gives the protein CASSADSYYNEQFF.

This chain links TRBV5-6 with TRBJ2-7, with D possibly being TRBD1 (6 bases). The CDR3 is made up of 14 amino acids. CDR1 and CDR2 from the germline V gene are SGHDT and YYEEEE. Trimming took off 4 bases at V and 3 bases at J, with 14 bases between the two ends. The CDR3 sequence: CASSPGTNYYEQYF. The DNA of the CDR3 is TGTGCCAGCAGCCCAGGGACAAACTACTACGAGCAGTACTTC.

The chain uses TRBV6-1 and TRBJ2-1; TRBD2 aligns across 15 bases. Germline CDR1 and CDR2: MNHNS and SASEGT. Trimming at V came to 4 bases and at J to 3 bases, leaving 4 bases not matched to a gene. The CDR3 sequence is 17 residues long. For the CDR3, the DNA is TGTGCCAGCAGTGGTGGACTAGCGGGAGGGGGCTACAATGAGCAGTTCTTC. Amino acid sequence: CASSGGLAGGGYNEQFF.

The chain employs TRBV6-2 or TRBV6-3 and TRBJ2-1; 9 nucleotides agree with TRBD1. The germline CDR1 and CDR2 sequences are MNHEY and SVGEGT. CDR3 length: 14 amino acids. V trimming: 5 bases; J trimming: 8 bases; junction bases outside the gene matches: 7. The CDR3 region has the DNA TGTGCCAGCAGTCAAACAGGGGGCAGCCATGAGCAGTTCTTC. Its translation is CASSQTGGSHEQFF.

The chain links TRBV5-1 to TRBJ2-1; 8 bases map to TRBD2. There are 19 residues in the CDR3. After removal of 2 bases from V and 3 bases from J, the junction contained 16 bases not matched to a gene. Germline CDR1 reads SGHRS; CDR2 reads YFSETQ. Here the CDR3 reads CASSFEAGVWIRGYNEQFF. The CDR3 bases are TGCGCCAGCAGCTTCGAAGCGGGAGTCTGGATACGAGGCTACAATGAGCAGTTCTTC.

This clonotype appeared many times. The V and J genes are TRBV2 and TRBJ1-1; 8 bases align to TRBD1. CDR3 size: 13 residues. Trimming at V came to 6 bases and at J to 6 bases, leaving 6 bases not matched to a gene. Germline CDR1 SNHLY, CDR2 FYNNEI. DNA of the CDR3: TGTGCCAGCAGACACGGACAGGGCGCTGAAGCTTTCTTT. This gives the protein CASRHGQGAEAFF.

There are a few counts of this clonotype. This rearrangement joins TRBV29-1 to TRBJ2-7; D is perhaps TRBD2 (5 bases). Looked up from germline, CDR1 is SQVTM and CDR2 is ANQGSEA. V was pared by 3 bases and J by 1 base, with 7 bases between. CDR3 length: 12 residues. The CDR3 sequence is CSVDTGSYEQYF. The CDR3 nucleotides read TGCAGCGTTGATACGGGGTCCTACGAGCAGTACTTC.

The chain links TRBV5-1 to TRBJ2-7, with D unresolved. CDR1 SGHRS and CDR2 YFSETQ come from the germline V gene. Trimming stripped 7 bases from V and 6 bases from J, with 14 bases between. CDR3 length: 12 amino acids. The DNA for the CDR3 is TGCGCCAGCCGGCGACCACCGGGCGAGCAGTACTTC. It is translated as CASRRPPGEQYF.

To note about this clonotype: This clone may be a read error of a much larger clone one base away. The J gene is TRBJ2-5, the V gene TRBV24-1; 9 nucleotides align to TRBD2. Germline-derived CDR1 and CDR2 are KGHDR and SFDVKD. The CDR3 extends over 16 amino acids. V gave up 2 bases and J gave up 9 bases; unmatched junction bases: 12. For the CDR3, the DNA is TGTGCCACCAGTGATTCTGCCAGCGGGAGGCTGAAGGCCCAGTACTTC. It yields the protein CATSDSASGRLKAQYF.

About this clonotype itself: This may be a read error: a much more frequent sequence differs by one nucleotide. The gene calls are TRBV11-1 and TRBJ1-1; D ambiguous. The CDR3 is 14 residues long. CDR1 is SGHAT and CDR2 is FQDESV in the germline V gene (reference sequence). Trimming took 0 bases from V and 7 from J, leaving 12 bases between them. CDR3 protein: CASSLAGFRGEAFF. CDR3 coding DNA: TGTGCCAGCAGCTTAGCAGGGTTTCGTGGTGAAGCTTTCTTT.

The rearrangement uses TRBV24-1 and TRBJ2-5; 12 nucleotides agree with TRBD2. The CDR3 contains 17 residues. V shed 3 bases, J shed 5 bases, and the junction held 9 bases outside the gene matches. Germline lookup yields CDR1 KGHDR and CDR2 SFDVKD. In DNA, the CDR3 is TGTGCCACCAGTGATGCGAGCGGACTAGCGGGAACCGAGACCCAGTACTTC. Its protein is CATSDASGLAGTETQYF.

The chain recombines TRBV20-1 with TRBJ2-4, with D perhaps matching TRBD2 (6 bases). The CDR3 loop spans 14 amino acids. Germline V gene lookup returns CDR1 DFQATT and CDR2 SNEGSKA (reference sequence). Deletions cut 0 bases from V and 4 bases from J, with 10 bases between. CDR3 in amino acids: CSARDGTVKNIQYF. As DNA, the CDR3 is TGCAGTGCTAGAGATGGGACTGTAAAAAACATTCAGTACTTC.

This chain joins TRBV6-1 and TRBJ2-2, with D possibly matching TRBD1 (6 bases). The CDR3 extends over 14 amino acids. Per the germline V gene, CDR1 is MNHNS and CDR2 is SASEGT. Deletions cut 6 bases from V and 5 bases from J, with 13 bases between. The CDR3 DNA follows: TGTGCCAGCAGCCCCGGGACACCGACCGGGGAGCTGTTTTTT. Translating it yields CASSPGTPTGELFF.

The chain joins TRBV5-1 to TRBJ1-1, with D unresolved. The CDR3 has 13 residues. V shed 0 bases and J shed 4 bases, with 7 bases lying between them. Germline V gene lookup returns CDR1 SGHRS and CDR2 YFSETQ. The CDR3 reads CASSLVLGTEAFF. CDR3 nucleotides: TGCGCCAGCAGCTTGGTCCTAGGCACTGAAGCTTTCTTT.

The rearrangement links TRBV6-1 to TRBJ1-5; D not resolved. CDR3 size: 13 residues. The V end lost 5 bases, the J end lost 3 bases, and 8 bases lay between the germline ends. Germline CDR1 reads MNHNS; CDR2 reads SASEGT. The CDR3 coding sequence is TGTGCCAGCAGTAGCGCCCCCAATCAGCCCCAGCATTTT. As protein: CASSSAPNQPQHF.

This clonotype was picked up many times. The CDR3 region has the DNA TGCAGTGCCACTCGACAGGGTTCCTACAATGAGCAGTTCTTC. The encoded protein is CSATRQGSYNEQFF. V gene TRBV20-1 combines with J gene TRBJ2-1, with TRBD1 identical over 7 bases. This CDR3 comprises 14 residues. The V gene's germline CDR1 is DFQATT and CDR2 SNEGSKA (reference sequence). V lost 6 bases, J lost 1 base, and 6 bases stayed unmatched.

The rearrangement joins TRBV7-9 to TRBJ2-2, with D perhaps TRBD2 (5 bases). This CDR3 is 14 amino acids long. The germline V gene encodes CDR1 SEHNR and CDR2 FQNEAQ (reference sequence). Trimming removed 0 bases at V and 13 bases at J, with 15 bases between. The CDR3 coding sequence is TGTGCCAGCAGCTTAGCCGGACTCGGAGCCGGGCTGTTTTTT. Protein: CASSLAGLGAGLFF.

The rearrangement joins TRBV5-6 to TRBJ2-7, with 9 bases matching TRBD1. There are 16 residues in the CDR3. The trim removed 4 bases at V and 5 bases at J, leaving 13 bases unmatched. Germline V gives CDR1 SGHDT, CDR2 YYEEEE. DNA of the CDR3: TGTGCCAGCAGCAGGACTAGGGACAGGGAGTACCACGAGCAGTACTTC. It translates to CASSRTRDREYHEQYF.

The chain has TRBV5-1 and TRBJ1-1; perhaps TRBD1 as D (5 bases). The V end was cut by 0 bases, the J end by 7 bases, with 10 bases between. The germline gives CDR1 SGHRS, CDR2 YFSETQ. The CDR3 loop spans 13 amino acids. CDR3 nucleotide sequence: TGCGCCAGCAGCTTGGATTTACAGGATGAAGCTTTCTTT. Amino acids: CASSLDLQDEAFF. Combining the CDR3 with reference TRBV5-1 and TRBJ1-1 gives the whole variable domain KAGVTQTPRYLIKTRGQQVTLSCSPISGHRSVSWYQQTPGQGLQFLFEYFSETQRNKGNFPGRFSGRQFSNSRSEMNVSTLELGDSALYLCASSLDLQDEAFFGQGTRLTVV.

Many counts were recorded for this clonotype. This chain joins TRBV2 and TRBJ2-1; tentative D call: TRBD2 (6 bases). Trimming shortened V by 5 bases and J by 6 bases, and 8 bases separated the two germline ends. The CDR3 consists of 12 residues. In germline, CDR1 is SNHLY, CDR2 FYNNEI. The CDR3 spells CASSLAFNEQFF. CDR3 in DNA: TGTGCCAGCAGTCTAGCGTTCAATGAGCAGTTCTTC. Filled out from reference TRBV2 and TRBJ2-1, the complete variable domain reads EPEVTQTPSHQVTQMGQEVILRCVPISNHLYFYWYRQILGQKVEFLVSFYNNEISEKSEIFDDQFSVERPDGSNFTLKIRSTKLEDSAMYFCASSLAFNEQFFGPGTRLTVL.

This clonotype was observed many times. J is TRBJ2-3 and V is TRBV24-1; 11 bases match TRBD1. The CDR3 consists of 15 residues. Per the germline V gene, CDR1 is KGHDR and CDR2 is SFDVKD. Trimming removed 2 bases from V and 4 bases from J; junction bases left unmatched: 1. CDR3 loop: CATSDWTGGADTQYF. CDR3 nucleotides: TGTGCCACCAGTGATTGGACAGGGGGCGCAGATACGCAGTATTTT.

A few counts support this clonotype. This rearrangement joins TRBV18 to TRBJ1-2; 7 nucleotides match TRBD1. This CDR3 region has 15 residues. V lost 6 bases to trimming and J lost 0 bases; unmatched junction nucleotides: 7. From germline, CDR1 is KGHSH and CDR2 LQKENI. The CDR3 loop reads CASSHGTDANYGYTF. The CDR3 DNA sequence: TGTGCCAGCTCCCACGGGACAGATGCTAACTATGGCTACACCTTC.

This clonotype has just a few counts. The chain carries TRBV19 and TRBJ2-1, with 10 positions matching TRBD2. The CDR3 totals 16 residues. V lost 5 bases to trimming and J lost 5 bases; unmatched junction nucleotides: 9. CDR1 is LNHDA and CDR2 is SQIVND in the germline V gene (reference sequence). CDR3: CASSPRPAGGDNEQFF. DNA for the CDR3: TGTGCCAGTAGTCCTCGACCAGCGGGAGGGGACAATGAGCAGTTCTTC. The complete variable domain, with remaining parts taken from reference TRBV19 and TRBJ2-1, reads DGGITQSPKYLFRKEGQNVTLSCEQNLNHDAMYWYRQDPGQGLRLIYYSQIVNDFQKGDIAEGYSVSREKKESFPLTVTSAQKNPTAFYLCASSPRPAGGDNEQFFGPGTRLTVL.

This clonotype was observed a handful of times. The chain carries TRBV29-1 and TRBJ2-7; TRBD1 matches at 7 bases. The V gene's germline CDR1 is SQVTM and CDR2 ANQGSEA. V shed 7 bases and J 0 bases; nucleotides not matched to a gene: 6. The CDR3 is made up of 13 amino acids. DNA for the CDR3: TGCAGCGCTATGACAGGGCGCTCCTACGAGCAGTACTTC. This encodes CSAMTGRSYEQYF.

In this sample, this clonotype turned up many times. The J gene is TRBJ2-3, the V gene TRBV2; D perhaps matches TRBD2 (5 bases). Deletions cut 2 bases from V and 4 bases from J, with 13 bases between. CDR1 is SNHLY, CDR2 FYNNEI, per germline. The CDR3 has 15 residues. This CDR3 is CASSEYGGLADTQYF. In nucleotides, the CDR3 is TGTGCCAGCAGTGAATACGGCGGGCTGGCAGATACGCAGTATTTT. Combining the CDR3 with reference TRBV2 and TRBJ2-3 gives the whole variable domain EPEVTQTPSHQVTQMGQEVILRCVPISNHLYFYWYRQILGQKVEFLVSFYNNEISEKSEIFDDQFSVERPDGSNFTLKIRSTKLEDSAMYFCASSEYGGLADTQYFGPGTRLTVL.

In this sample, this clonotype turned up a few times. J is TRBJ1-1 and V is TRBV2; D is unclear. Germline lookup yields CDR1 SNHLY and CDR2 FYNNEI. CDR3 size: 13 residues. V lost 1 base and J lost 11, with 14 bases in between. The DNA for the CDR3 is TGTGCCAGCAGTGAAGTGAGTTCGGGGAGTGCTTTCTTT. It yields the protein CASSEVSSGSAFF.